The subject of this entry is one T cell receptor beta chain. The CDR3 length is 14 residues. The V gene's germline CDR1 is LGHNA and CDR2 YNFKEQ. V shed 1 base and J shed 2 bases, with 8 bases lying between them. A single record per CDR3 protein comes from TCRdb applying MiXCR to the 5' RACE reads. This sample carries about 160,000 distinct CDR3 sequences, less than 40% of them seen once, and the ten largest clones take more than 10%. The data are from a study of T-cell memory formation after mild COVID-19. The V and J genes are TRBV4-2 and TRBJ2-5; the D is unclear. The sequenced material came from PBMCs or a T cell subset sorted from them (not recorded which). The TCR was taken from an adult woman who had mild COVID-19 (a few samples of this study predate the infection). Cell type and time point are not known. CDR3 nucleotide sequence: TGTGCCAGCAGCCAAGTAGGTGAACAAGAGACCCAGTACTTC. It encodes CASSQVGEQETQYF.